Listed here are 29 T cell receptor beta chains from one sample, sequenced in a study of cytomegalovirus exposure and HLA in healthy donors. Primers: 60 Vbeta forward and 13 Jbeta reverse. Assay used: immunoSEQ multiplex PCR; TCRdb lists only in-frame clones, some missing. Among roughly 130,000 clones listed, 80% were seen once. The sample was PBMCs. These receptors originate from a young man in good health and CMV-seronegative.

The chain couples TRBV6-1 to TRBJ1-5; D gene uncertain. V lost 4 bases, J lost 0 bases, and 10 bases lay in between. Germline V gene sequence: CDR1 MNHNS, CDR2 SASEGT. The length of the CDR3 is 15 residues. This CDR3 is CASSVSTDSNQPQHF. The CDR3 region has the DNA TGTGCCAGCAGTGTTTCTACAGATAGCAATCAGCCCCAGCATTTT.

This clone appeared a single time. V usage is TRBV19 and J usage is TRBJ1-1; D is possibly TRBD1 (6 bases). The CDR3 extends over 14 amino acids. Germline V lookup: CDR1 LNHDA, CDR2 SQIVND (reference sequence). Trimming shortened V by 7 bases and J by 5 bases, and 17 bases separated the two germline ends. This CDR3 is CASIPKTGLTEAFF. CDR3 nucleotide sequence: TGTGCCAGTATCCCCAAGACAGGTTTAACTGAAGCTTTCTTT.

CDR3 sequence: CASSLDVQGREYF. As DNA, the CDR3 is TGTGCCAGCAGCTTAGATGTTCAGGGCAGGGAGTACTTC. This rearrangement joins TRBV11-3 to TRBJ2-5, with D possibly matching TRBD1 (5 bases). Germline CDR1 and CDR2: SGHNT and YENEEA. This CDR3 spans 13 amino acids. Trimming shortened V by 0 bases and J by 12 bases, and 14 bases separated the two germline ends. The whole variable domain, remainder taken from reference TRBV11-3 and TRBJ2-5, is EAGVVQSPRYKIIEKKQPVAFWCNPISGHNTLYWYLQNLGQGPELLIRYENEEAVDDSQLPKDRFSAERLKGVDSTLKIQPAELGDSAVYLCASSLDVQGREYFGPGTRLLVL.

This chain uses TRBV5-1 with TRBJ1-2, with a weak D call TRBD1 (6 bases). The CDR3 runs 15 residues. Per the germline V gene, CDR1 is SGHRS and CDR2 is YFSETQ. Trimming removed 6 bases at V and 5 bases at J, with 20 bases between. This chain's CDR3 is CASTPKYDGTYGYTF. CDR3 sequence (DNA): TGCGCCAGCACTCCAAAATACGACGGGACATATGGCTACACCTTC.

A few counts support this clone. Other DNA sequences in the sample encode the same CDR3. The CDR3: CASSLDRVSNQPQHF. As DNA, the CDR3 is TGTGCCAGCAGCTTAGATCGAGTTAGCAATCAGCCCCAGCATTTT. The chain joins TRBV7-8 to TRBJ1-5; D is unclear. The CDR3 covers 15 residues. Trimming took off 1 base at V and 0 bases at J, with 7 bases between the two ends. Germline V lookup: CDR1 SGHVS, CDR2 FQNEAQ. The whole variable domain, remainder taken from reference TRBV7-8 and TRBJ1-5, is GAGVSQSPRYKVAKRGQDVALRCDPISGHVSLFWYQQALGQGPEFLTYFQNEAQLDKSGLPSDRFFAERPEGSVSTLKIQRTQQEDSAVYLCASSLDRVSNQPQHFGDGTRLSIL.

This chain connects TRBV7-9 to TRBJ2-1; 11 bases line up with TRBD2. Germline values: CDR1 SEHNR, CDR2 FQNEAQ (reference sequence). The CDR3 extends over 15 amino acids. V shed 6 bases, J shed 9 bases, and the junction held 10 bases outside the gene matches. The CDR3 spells CASSSTSGIFGEQFF. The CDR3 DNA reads TGTGCCAGCAGTTCGACTAGCGGGATTTTTGGTGAGCAGTTCTTC.

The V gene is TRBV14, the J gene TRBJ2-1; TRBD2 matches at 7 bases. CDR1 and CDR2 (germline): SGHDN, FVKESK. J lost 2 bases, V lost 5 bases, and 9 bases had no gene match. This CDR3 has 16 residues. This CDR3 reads CASSDPASGAYNEQFF. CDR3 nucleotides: TGTGCCAGCAGCGACCCAGCTAGCGGAGCCTACAATGAGCAGTTCTTC.

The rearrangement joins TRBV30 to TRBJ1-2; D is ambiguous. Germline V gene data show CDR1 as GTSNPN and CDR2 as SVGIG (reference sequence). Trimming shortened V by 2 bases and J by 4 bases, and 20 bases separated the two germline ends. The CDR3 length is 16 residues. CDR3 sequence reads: CAWSRLSGREIYGYTF. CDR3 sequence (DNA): TGTGCCTGGAGTAGACTAAGCGGGCGGGAAATCTATGGCTACACCTTC.

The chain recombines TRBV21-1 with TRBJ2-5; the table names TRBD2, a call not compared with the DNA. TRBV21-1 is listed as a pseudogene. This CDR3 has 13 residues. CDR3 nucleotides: TGTGCCAGCAGCGTCTACTACCAAGAGACCCAGTACTTC. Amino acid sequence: CASSVYYQETQYF.

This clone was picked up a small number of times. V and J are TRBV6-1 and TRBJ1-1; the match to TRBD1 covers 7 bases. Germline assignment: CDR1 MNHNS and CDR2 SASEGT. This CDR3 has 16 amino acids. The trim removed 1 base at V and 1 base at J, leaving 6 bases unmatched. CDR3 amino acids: CASSEGTHRGNTEAFF. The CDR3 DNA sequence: TGTGCCAGCAGTGAAGGAACGCACAGGGGGAACACTGAAGCTTTCTTT.

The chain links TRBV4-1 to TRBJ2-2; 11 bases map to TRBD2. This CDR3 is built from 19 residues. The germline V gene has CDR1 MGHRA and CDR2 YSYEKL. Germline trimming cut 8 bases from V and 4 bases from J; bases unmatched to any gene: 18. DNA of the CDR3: TGCGCCAGCGCAGGTCCGGGACTAGCGGCCGGCGGAGGCACCGGGGAGCTGTTTTTT. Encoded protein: CASAGPGLAAGGGTGELFF.

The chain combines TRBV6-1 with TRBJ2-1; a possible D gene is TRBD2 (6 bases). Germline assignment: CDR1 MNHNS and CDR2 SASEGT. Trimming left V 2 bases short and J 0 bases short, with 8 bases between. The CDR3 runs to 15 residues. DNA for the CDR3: TGTGCCAGCAGTGAACTCGGGAGCTCCTACAATGAGCAGTTCTTC. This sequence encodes CASSELGSSYNEQFF.

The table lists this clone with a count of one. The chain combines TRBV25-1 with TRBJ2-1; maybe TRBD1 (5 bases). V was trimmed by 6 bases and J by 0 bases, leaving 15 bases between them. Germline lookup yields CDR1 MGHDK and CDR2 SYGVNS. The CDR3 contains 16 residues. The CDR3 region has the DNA TGTGCCAGCAGGGGGCTCTCCAGGAGCTCCTACAATGAGCAGTTCTTC. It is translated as CASRGLSRSSYNEQFF.

As DNA, the CDR3 is TGTGCCAGCAGCTTAGTGTGGGGACTACAAGAGACCCAGTACTTC. This codes for CASSLVWGLQETQYF. The V call is TRBV7-2, the J call TRBJ2-5; 7 bases are a match to TRBD2. The CDR3 has 15 amino acids. Looked up from germline, CDR1 is SGHTA and CDR2 is FQGNSA. V dropped 1 base and J dropped 2; count of bases not matched to a gene: 4.

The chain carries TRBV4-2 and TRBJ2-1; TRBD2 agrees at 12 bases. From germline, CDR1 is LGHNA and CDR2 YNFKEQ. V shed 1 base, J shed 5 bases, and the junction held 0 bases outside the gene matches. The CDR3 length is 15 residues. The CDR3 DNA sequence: TGTGCCAGCAGCCAAGGGACTAGCGGGGACAATGAGCAGTTCTTC. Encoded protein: CASSQGTSGDNEQFF.

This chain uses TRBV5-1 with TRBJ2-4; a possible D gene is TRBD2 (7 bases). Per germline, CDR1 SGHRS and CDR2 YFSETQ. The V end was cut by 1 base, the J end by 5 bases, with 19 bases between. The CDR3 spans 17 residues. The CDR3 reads CASSLRSLSGGQNIQYF. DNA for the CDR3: TGCGCCAGCAGCTTGCGATCTCTATCGGGGGGCCAAAACATTCAGTACTTC. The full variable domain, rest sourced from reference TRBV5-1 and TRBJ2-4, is KAGVTQTPRYLIKTRGQQVTLSCSPISGHRSVSWYQQTPGQGLQFLFEYFSETQRNKGNFPGRFSGRQFSNSRSEMNVSTLELGDSALYLCASSLRSLSGGQNIQYFGAGTRLSVL.

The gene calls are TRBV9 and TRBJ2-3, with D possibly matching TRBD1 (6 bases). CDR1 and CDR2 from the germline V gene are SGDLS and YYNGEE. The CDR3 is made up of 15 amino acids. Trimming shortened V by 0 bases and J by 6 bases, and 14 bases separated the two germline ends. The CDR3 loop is CASSVVEQRGDTQYF. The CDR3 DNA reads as TGTGCCAGCAGCGTAGTTGAACAAAGGGGGGATACGCAGTATTTT. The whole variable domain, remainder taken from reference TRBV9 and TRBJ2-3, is DSGVTQTPKHLITATGQRVTLRCSPRSGDLSVYWYQQSLDQGLQFLIQYYNGEERAKGNILERFSAQQFPDLHSELNLSSLELGDSALYFCASSVVEQRGDTQYFGPGTRLTVL.

The CDR3 bases are TGCGCCAGCAGCCAAGACCGGGGAGATACGCAGTATTTT. This sequence encodes CASSQDRGDTQYF. The chain is built from TRBV4-1 and TRBJ2-3; D is perhaps TRBD2 (5 bases). Trimming shortened V by 0 bases and J by 5 bases, and 6 bases separated the two germline ends. Germline CDR1 is MGHRA and CDR2 is YSYEKL. The CDR3 sequence is 13 residues long.

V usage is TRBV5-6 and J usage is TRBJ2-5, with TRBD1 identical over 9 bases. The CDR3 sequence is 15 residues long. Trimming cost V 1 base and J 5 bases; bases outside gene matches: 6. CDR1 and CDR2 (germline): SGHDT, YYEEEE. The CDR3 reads CASSLLGQGLETQYF. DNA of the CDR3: TGTGCCAGCAGCTTGCTGGGACAGGGTTTGGAGACCCAGTACTTC. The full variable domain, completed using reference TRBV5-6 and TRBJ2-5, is DAGVTQSPTHLIKTRGQQVTLRCSPKSGHDTVSWYQQALGQGPQFIFQYYEEEERQRGNFPDRFSGHQFPNYSSELNVNALLLGDSALYLCASSLLGQGLETQYFGPGTRLLVL.

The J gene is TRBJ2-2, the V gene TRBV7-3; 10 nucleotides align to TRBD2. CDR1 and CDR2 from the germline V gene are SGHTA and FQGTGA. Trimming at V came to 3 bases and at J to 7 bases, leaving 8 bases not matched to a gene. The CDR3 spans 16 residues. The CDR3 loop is CASSFASGSPGGELFF. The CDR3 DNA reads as TGTGCCAGCAGCTTCGCTAGCGGGAGCCCGGGCGGGGAGCTGTTTTTT. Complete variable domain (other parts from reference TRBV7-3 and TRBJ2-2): GAGVSQTPSNKVTEKGKYVELRCDPISGHTALYWYRQSLGQGPEFLIYFQGTGAADDSGLPNDRFFAVRPEGSVSTLKIQRTERGDSAVYLCASSFASGSPGGELFFGEGSRLTVL.

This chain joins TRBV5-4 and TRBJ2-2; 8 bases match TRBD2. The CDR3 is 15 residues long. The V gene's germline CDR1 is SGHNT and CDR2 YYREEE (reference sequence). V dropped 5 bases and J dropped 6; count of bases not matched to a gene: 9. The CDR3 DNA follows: TGTGCCAGCAGTGATGGGACTAGTTCGCCCGGGGAGCTGTTTTTT. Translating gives CASSDGTSSPGELFF. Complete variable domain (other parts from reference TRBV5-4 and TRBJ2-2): ETGVTQSPTHLIKTRGQQVTLRCSSQSGHNTVSWYQQALGQGPQFIFQYYREEENGRGNFPPRFSGLQFPNYSSELNVNALELDDSALYLCASSDGTSSPGELFFGEGSRLTVL.

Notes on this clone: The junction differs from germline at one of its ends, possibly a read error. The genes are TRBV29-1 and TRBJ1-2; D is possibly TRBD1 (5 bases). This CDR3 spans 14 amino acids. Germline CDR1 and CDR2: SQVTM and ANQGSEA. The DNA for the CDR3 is TGCAGCGACGATCGATCAGGGTACAACTATGGCTACCCCTTC. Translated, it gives CSDDRSGYNYGYPF.

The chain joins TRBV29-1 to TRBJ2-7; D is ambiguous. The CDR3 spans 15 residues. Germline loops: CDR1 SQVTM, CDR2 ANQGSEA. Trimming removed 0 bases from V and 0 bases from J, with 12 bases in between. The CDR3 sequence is CSVEDGGGSSYEQYF. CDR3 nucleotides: TGCAGCGTTGAAGATGGCGGCGGAAGCTCCTACGAGCAGTACTTC.

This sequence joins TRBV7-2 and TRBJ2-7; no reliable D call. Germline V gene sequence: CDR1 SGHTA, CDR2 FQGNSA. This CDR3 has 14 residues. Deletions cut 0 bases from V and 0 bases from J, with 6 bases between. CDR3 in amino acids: CASSLAPSSYEQYF. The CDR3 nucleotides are TGTGCCAGCAGCTTAGCTCCCTCCTCCTACGAGCAGTACTTC.

CDR3 nucleotide sequence: TGTGCCAGCAGCCAAGGTTCTCCGGTCCGAGAGACCCAGTACTTC. Translating it yields CASSQGSPVRETQYF. This sequence joins TRBV14 and TRBJ2-5; D call uncertain. CDR3 length equals 15 residues. Germline V gene data show CDR1 as SGHDN and CDR2 as FVKESK. Trimming pared 1 base from V and 4 bases from J, leaving 13 bases between. The variable domain in full, completed from reference TRBV14 and TRBJ2-5, reads EAGVTQFPSHSVIEKGQTVTLRCDPISGHDNLYWYRRVMGKEIKFLLHFVKESKQDESGMPNNRFLAERTGGTYSTLKVQPAELEDSGVYFCASSQGSPVRETQYFGPGTRLLVL.

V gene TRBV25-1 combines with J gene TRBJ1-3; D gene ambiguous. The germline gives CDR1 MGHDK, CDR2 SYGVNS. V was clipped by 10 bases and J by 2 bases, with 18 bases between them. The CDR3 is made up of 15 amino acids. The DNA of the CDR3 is TGTGCCACGCCCCACTACGGTGGCGCTGGAAACACCATATATTTT. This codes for CATPHYGGAGNTIYF. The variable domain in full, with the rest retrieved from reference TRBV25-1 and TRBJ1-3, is EADIYQTPRYLVIGTGKKITLECSQTMGHDKMYWYQQDPGMELHLIHYSYGVNSTEKGDLSSESTVSRIRTEHFPLTLESARPSHTSQYLCATPHYGGAGNTIYFGEGSWLTVV.

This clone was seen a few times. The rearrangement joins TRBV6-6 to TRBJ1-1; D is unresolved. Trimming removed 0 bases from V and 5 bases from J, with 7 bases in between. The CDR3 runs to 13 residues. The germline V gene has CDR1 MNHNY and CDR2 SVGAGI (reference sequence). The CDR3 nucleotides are TGTGCCAGCAGTTACTCTCGGGTTACTGAAGCTTTCTTT. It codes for CASSYSRVTEAFF.

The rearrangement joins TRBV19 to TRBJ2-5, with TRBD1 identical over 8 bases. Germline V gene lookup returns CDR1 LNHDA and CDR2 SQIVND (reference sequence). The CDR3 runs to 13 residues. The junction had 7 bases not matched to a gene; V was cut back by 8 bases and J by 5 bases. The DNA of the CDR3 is TGTGCCAGTGCGAGACAGGGGACGGAGACCCAGTACTTC. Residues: CASARQGTETQYF. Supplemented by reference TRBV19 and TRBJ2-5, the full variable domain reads DGGITQSPKYLFRKEGQNVTLSCEQNLNHDAMYWYRQDPGQGLRLIYYSQIVNDFQKGDIAEGYSVSREKKESFPLTVTSAQKNPTAFYLCASARQGTETQYFGPGTRLLVL.

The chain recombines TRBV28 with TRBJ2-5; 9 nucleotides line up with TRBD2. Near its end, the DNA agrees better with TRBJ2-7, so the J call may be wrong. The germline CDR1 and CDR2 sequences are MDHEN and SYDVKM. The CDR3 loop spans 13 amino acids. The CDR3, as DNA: TGTTTTTCTCGGGCTAGCGGGACGGTCGAGCAGTACTTC. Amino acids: CFSRASGTVEQYF.